This T cell receptor beta chain was found in a study of CD8 T cells in Susac syndrome (dated by TCRdb to between 2018 and 2020). About the study as a whole: The study used repertoire sequencing to test whether antigen drove CD8+ T cell activation and differentiation in Susac syndrome. General study outcomes and caveats: The number of individuals in the TCR sequencing and HLA analysis was recognized as being relatively small.

On this clonotype itself: Its antigen specificity is not known. The input lacks base qualities; no much larger clone sits a single base away.

RNA was extracted with the RNeasy kit and 0.5 to 1 ug was reverse transcribed using random hexamers. The immunoSEQ multiplex PCR assay, which covers 54 Vbeta and 13 Jbeta segments, was used to amplify TCR beta CDR3 regions. Bias from PCR amplification was corrected by using a synthetic template baseline for primer optimization and for computational correction. Per the original workflow: Only productive sequences were kept, with reads annotated to V, D and J genes according to IMGT and analyzed in immunoSEQ Analyzer. Clonality was computed as one minus Shannon entropy normalized by log2 of the number of productive unique sequences. For each patient and control, public and private clones were evaluated among the 100 most prevalent clones. Clones were defined as Susac-specific if absent from the healthy and MS cohorts, from approximately 1,100 published viral clones and from other ImmuneACCESS disease sequences. Using fastp trimming at Q25 and MiXCR clonotype assembly, TCRdb reanalyzed the public sequencing data and kept in-frame beta chains. Identical CDR3 proteins give one entry, which carries the most common genes and DNA. The V and J calls, along with clone size, are taken from TCRdb and not from the paper's own processing. For this sample the table gives hundreds of thousands of distinct CDR3 sequences, of which 90% to 95% were detected only once. About 0.071% of the sample comes from the top ten.

Peripheral blood CD8+ and CD4+ T cells from healthy donors, Susac syndrome patients and multiple sclerosis patients were profiled by high-throughput TCR beta sequencing. The multiple sclerosis controls were treatment-naive patients who had stable or active relapsing-remitting disease and met the revised McDonald criteria. Bulk CD8+ and CD4+ T cells were purified by magnetic negative isolation, whereas CD8+ TEMRA cells were enriched by FACS. Blood was drawn into EDTA tubes, processed within 24 hours, and PBMCs were isolated by density gradient centrifugation. PBMCs intended for TCR sequencing were frozen in liquid nitrogen and were later thawed in a 37 degrees C water bath. A purity of at least 90% was achieved for sorted or isolated CD4+, CD8+ and CD8+ TEMRA cells. The CDR3, cysteine through phenylalanine, is 16 amino acids long. Of the read, only the CDR3 DNA is kept; its 48 bases are in frame from base 1. The germline V gene yields SGHTA for CDR1 and FQGNSA for CDR2. V was cut back by 2 bases and J by 1 base, leaving a gap of 12 bases between them.

This sequence was found in a human donor with multiple sclerosis. What was sequenced was CD4+ T cells from PBMCs. Recombination joined TRBV7-2 with TRBJ1-3; possibly the D gene is TRBD1, per 6 matching bases. CDR3 loop: CASSLRQGTSGNTIYF. The nucleotides read TGTGCCAGCAGCTTAAGGCAGGGGACGTCTGGAAACACCATATATTTT.